This TCR beta chain was documented in a study of T cells in Graves' hyperthyroidism and ophthalmopathy. Notes on this clonotype: What it recognizes is unknown.

CDR3 length: 14 residues. Germline V gene sequence: CDR1 SQVTM, CDR2 ANQGSEA. Between the trimmed V and J ends, which lost 0 bases and 6 bases, there was a span of 14 bases. Those patients with uncontrolled infection, other autoimmune disease, pregnancy or lactation were excluded. Each diagnosis was grounded in clinical symptoms, serum thyroxine and TRAb, thyroid ultrasound, and orbital computed tomography. The authors took PBMCs from 10 ml fresh peripheral blood. RNA transcripts were the template for amplifying TCR beta CDR3 regions. In the first-round RT-PCR of the TCR CDR3, the HTBI primer set was used. A single record per CDR3 protein comes from TCRdb applying MiXCR to the multiplex PCR reads. Of 490,000 or so distinct CDR3 sequences in the sample, 16% were seen once. General study points: Most clonotypes expanded in thyroid above 0.001 were likewise present in blood.

V gene TRBV29-1 combines with J gene TRBJ1-1, with D unclear. The receptor comes from a woman between 25 and 40 years old with Graves' ophthalmopathy. Sequencing was carried out using blood. The CDR3 sequence: CSVEDYGGVPEAFF. The CDR3 DNA is TGCAGCGTTGAAGATTACGGCGGAGTCCCTGAAGCTTTCTTT.